The rows below give T cell receptor beta chains drawn from one sample of a study of OX40 agonist ivuxolimab in advanced cancers. Libraries were prepared by immunoSEQ multiplex PCR; TCRdb keeps only in-frame clonotypes and omits some of them. The sample includes fewer than 6,000 clones, about three fifths of them seen just once. The sequencing here drew on CD4+ or CD8+ T cells sorted from blood, taken in a trial of the OX40 agonist ivuxolimab. The receptors were sampled from an adult with an advanced solid tumor such as melanoma, head and neck, liver or kidney cancer. CDR3s include the opening cysteine and the closing phenylalanine or tryptophan. Fields, in order: clone size, J gene, V gene, D gene, CDR3 DNA, CDR3 protein. The D gene is left open where the match is weak. Clone size is stated in some rows and not others, as once, few, many or a class when expanded.

size: -; J: TRBJ2-1; V: TRBV6-1; D: TRBD2; DNA: TGTGCCAGCAGTGAAGCGAGGGACTACCCCATCAATGAGCAGTTCTTC; CDR3: CASSEARDYPINEQFF
size: -; J: TRBJ1-2; V: TRBV5-4; D: TRBD1; DNA: TGTGCCAGCAGCTTGGAGCAGGGGGTTAACTATGGCTACACCTTC; CDR3: CASSLEQGVNYGYTF
size: -; J: TRBJ2-1; V: TRBV19; D: -; DNA: TGTGCCAGTAGTATCGACCGCAGCTCCTACAATGAGCAGTTCTTC; CDR3: CASSIDRSSYNEQFF
size: few; J: TRBJ2-1; V: TRBV7-8; D: TRBD2; DNA: TGTGCCAGCAGCTTAGTCCCGGGACTAGTGGGTGATGAGCAGTTCTTC; CDR3: CASSLVPGLVGDEQFF
size: few; J: TRBJ1-1; V: TRBV9; D: -; DNA: TGTGCCAGCAGCGTAGCGGAGGGGACCACTGAAGCTTTCTTT; CDR3: CASSVAEGTTEAFF
size: -; J: TRBJ2-7; V: TRBV10-2; D: TRBD1; DNA: TGCGCCAGCAGTGACGGGACAGCGACTGCGTACGAGCAGTACTTC; CDR3: CASSDGTATAYEQYF
size: large; J: TRBJ1-6; V: TRBV9; D: -; DNA: TGTGCCAGCAGCGTATCTATTAAGGACGGCGGCGGTAATTCACCCCTCCACTTT; CDR3: CASSVSIKDGGGNSPLHF
size: -; J: TRBJ2-1; V: TRBV11-2; D: TRBD2; DNA: TGTGCCAGCAGCTTACTAGCGGGAGCCTACAATGAGCAGTTCTTC; CDR3: CASSLLAGAYNEQFF
size: -; J: TRBJ2-7; V: TRBV7-9; D: -; DNA: TGTGCCAGCAGCTTAAACGGGCTAACGAACGAGCAGTACTTC; CDR3: CASSLNGLTNEQYF
size: -; J: TRBJ2-2; V: TRBV27; D: -; DNA: TGTGCCAGCAGTTTAAGGGGTTTCGGGGAGCTGTTTTTT; CDR3: CASSLRGFGELFF
size: -; J: TRBJ1-5; V: TRBV28; D: -; DNA: TGTGCCAGCAGTTTAATAGGGAACAATCAGCCCCAGCATTTT; CDR3: CASSLIGNNQPQHF
size: few; J: TRBJ2-3; V: TRBV7-2; D: -; DNA: TGTGCCAGCAGCCGCTCCGGGACGGGCACAGATACGCAGTATTTT; CDR3: CASSRSGTGTDTQYF
size: few; J: TRBJ2-1; V: TRBV5-5; D: -; DNA: TGTGCCAGCAGCTTGCTGCAGGGGTGGTACAATGAGCAGTTCTTC; CDR3: CASSLLQGWYNEQFF
size: -; J: TRBJ1-6; V: TRBV27; D: -; DNA: TGTGCCAGCAGTTTGACCTTGGGGACGGTGAATTCACCCCTCCACTTT; CDR3: CASSLTLGTVNSPLHF
size: medium-sized; J: TRBJ2-2; V: TRBV11-2; D: -; DNA: TGTGCCAGCAGACTAGGGAACACCGGGGAGCTGTTTTTT; CDR3: CASRLGNTGELFF
size: -; J: TRBJ2-7; V: TRBV10-2; D: -; DNA: TGCGCCAGCGCCAACGGAAGGGGAGGATCGAACGAGCAGTACTTC; CDR3: CASANGRGGSNEQYF
size: medium-sized; J: TRBJ1-1; V: TRBV9; D: -; DNA: TGTGCCAGCAGCGTAGATGGGGGCACTGAAGCTTTCTTT; CDR3: CASSVDGGTEAFF
size: -; J: TRBJ2-1; V: TRBV4-1; D: TRBD1; DNA: TGCGCCAGCAGCCAGGGGACAGGGAAATCATTCAATGAGCAGTTCTTC; CDR3: CASSQGTGKSFNEQFF
size: -; J: TRBJ2-7; V: TRBV5-1; D: -; DNA: TGCGCCAGCAGCCCGCTTGCAGTTTACTACGAGCAGTACTTC; CDR3: CASSPLAVYYEQYF
size: -; J: TRBJ1-6; V: TRBV27; D: -; DNA: TGTGCCAGCAGTCCCCTGGGGTTTGGTTCACCCCTCCACTTT; CDR3: CASSPLGFGSPLHF
size: -; J: TRBJ2-7; V: TRBV9; D: -; DNA: TGTGCCAGCAGCGTAGGGCCAGAACCCTACTACGAGCAGTACTTC; CDR3: CASSVGPEPYYEQYF
size: -; J: TRBJ1-1; V: TRBV15; D: -; DNA: TGTGCCACCAGCAGGGGAACTGGGGGGGACACTGAAGCTTTCTTT; CDR3: CATSRGTGGDTEAFF
size: -; J: TRBJ2-7; V: TRBV9; D: TRBD1; DNA: TGTGCCAGCAGCGTAGGAGAAGGGACAGGGCTAGCCTACGAGCAGTACTTC; CDR3: CASSVGEGTGLAYEQYF